The sample holds many counts of the clone carrying this T cell receptor (beta chain). For the diagnoses, clinical symptoms, serum thyroxine and TRAb, thyroid ultrasound and orbital computed tomography were used. These data are taken from a study of T cells in Graves' hyperthyroidism and ophthalmopathy. TCR beta CDR3 regions were amplified from RNA transcripts. The HTBI set primed first-round TCR CDR3 RT-PCR. Using its own MiXCR run on the multiplex PCR reads, TCRdb lists one record per CDR3 protein. The table has about 560,000 distinct CDR3 sequences, 12% to 15% seen once; the top ten hold approximately 15%. The CDR3 sequence is 15 residues long. J was trimmed by 3 bases and V by 5 bases; bases with no gene match: 10. Germline CDR1 is SQVTM and CDR2 is ANQGSEA.

This TCR was recovered from a woman aged 40 to 50 with Graves' hyperthyroidism. Source material: blood. The chain carries TRBV29-1 and TRBJ2-7; 10 bases are a match to TRBD2. CDR3 nucleotide sequence: TGCAGCGTTAGGGATCGGACTAGCGGAGTCTACGAGCAGTACTTC. Protein sequence: CSVRDRTSGVYEQYF.